These T cell receptor beta chains were read from a single sample in a study of T-cell memory formation after mild COVID-19. TCRdb re-analysed the 5' RACE reads in MiXCR, keeping a single row per CDR3 protein. The sample has 250,000 to 300,000 distinct CDR3 sequences, roughly 17% seen once. Sample: PBMCs or a T cell subset sorted from them (not recorded which). Receptors were obtained from a man aged 18 to 35 who had mild COVID-19 (a few samples of this study predate the infection). Cell type and time point are not known. Both conserved end residues are part of each CDR3. The D gene is left open where the match is weak. The size entry is marked missing in some rows and otherwise reads once, few, many or a size class.

TRBJ1-6 | . | . | TRBV11-2 | CASSKRRGGNSPLHF | TGTGCCAGCAGTAAGCGGCGAGGAGGTAATTCACCCCTCCACTTT
TRBJ2-3 | . | . | TRBV20-1 | CSARDLSTDTQYF | TGCAGTGCTAGAGACCTGAGCACAGATACGCAGTATTTT
TRBJ1-1 | . | . | TRBV10-3 | CAISESQGMNTEAFF | TGTGCCATCAGTGAGTCCCAGGGGATGAACACTGAAGCTTTCTTT
TRBJ2-2 | . | . | TRBV4-3 | CASSQDIEGELFF | TGCGCCAGCAGCCAAGATATTGAAGGGGAGCTGTTTTTT
TRBJ2-4 | . | few | TRBV12-3/TRBV12-4 | CASRTGGAKNIQYF | TGTGCCAGCAGAACTGGGGGGGCCAAAAACATTCAGTACTTC
TRBJ2-7 | . | . | TRBV5-1 | CASSLGNSGTAYEQYF | TGCGCCAGCAGCTTGGGAAATTCCGGGACCGCCTACGAGCAGTACTTC
TRBJ2-3 | . | few | TRBV7-9 | CASSLGWDSTDTQYF | TGTGCCAGCAGCCTCGGGTGGGACAGCACAGATACGCAGTATTTT
TRBJ2-3 | . | many | TRBV4-1 | CASSQDQGPPTKDTQYF | TGCGCCAGCAGCCAAGATCAGGGGCCTCCGACAAAAGATACGCAGTATTTT
TRBJ2-3 | TRBD2 | few | TRBV7-7 | CASSLEASGIGDTQYF | TGTGCCAGCAGCTTAGAGGCTAGCGGGATTGGAGATACGCAGTATTTT
TRBJ1-6 | . | few | TRBV5-1 | CASSLSGGQNSPLHF | TGCGCCAGCAGCTTGAGTGGCGGGCAAAATTCACCCCTCCACTTT
TRBJ2-7 | . | . | TRBV29-1 | CSGGETYEQYF | TGCAGCGGCGGGGAGACCTACGAGCAGTACTTC